This T cell receptor beta chain was recorded in a study of identical twins. The authors used template switching to add a universal primer site and gave cDNA unique molecular identifiers. Via MiXCR, TCRdb re-called the 5' RACE reads, giving one row per CDR3 protein. This sample has approximately 140,000 distinct CDR3 sequences, with under 4.5% found just once. With 4 bases clipped from V and 0 bases from J, the junction kept 8 bases outside the gene matches. CDR1 and CDR2 from the germline V gene are SGHRS and YFSETQ. The CDR3 extends over 16 amino acids. Whole-study results and caveats: Cord blood beta clonotypes present at high abundance carried fewer insertions; no such pattern appeared in memory repertoires. With beta out-of-frame sequences, excess sharing by twins was weaker.

This clonotype has at least ten counts. Its antigen is not identified. There were only healthy Caucasians among the donors. Specimen: memory T cells sorted from blood. This chain links TRBV5-1 with TRBJ1-1; TRBD1 aligns across 8 bases. The source is a man aged 18 to 29 in good health. CDR3 sequence (DNA): TGCGCCAGCAGCCTCGACAGGGGTATTATGAACACTGAAGCTTTCTTT. Translation: CASSLDRGIMNTEAFF.